This T cell receptor beta chain was captured by sequencing in a study of shared clonotypes between healthy human individuals. Clones were read by immunoSEQ multiplex PCR, and TCRdb kept only the in-frame ones, dropping some. Among some 2.3 million clones listed, approximately 95% were seen once. In germline, CDR1 is ENHRY, CDR2 SYGVKD. The CDR3 consists of 13 residues. V was cut by 8 bases and J by 5 bases, with 13 bases left in between. The chain links TRBV10-3 to TRBJ1-5; D gene ambiguous. The receptor comes from a young man in good health. Some clones in this sample may be carry-over from other donors' samples. The sample comprised naive CD4+ T cells from PBMCs. Subset indicated: CD45RA+ positively selected. The CDR3 is CAISTDGYQPQHF. CDR3 DNA: TGTGCCATCTCGACGGACGGTTATCAGCCCCAGCATTTT.